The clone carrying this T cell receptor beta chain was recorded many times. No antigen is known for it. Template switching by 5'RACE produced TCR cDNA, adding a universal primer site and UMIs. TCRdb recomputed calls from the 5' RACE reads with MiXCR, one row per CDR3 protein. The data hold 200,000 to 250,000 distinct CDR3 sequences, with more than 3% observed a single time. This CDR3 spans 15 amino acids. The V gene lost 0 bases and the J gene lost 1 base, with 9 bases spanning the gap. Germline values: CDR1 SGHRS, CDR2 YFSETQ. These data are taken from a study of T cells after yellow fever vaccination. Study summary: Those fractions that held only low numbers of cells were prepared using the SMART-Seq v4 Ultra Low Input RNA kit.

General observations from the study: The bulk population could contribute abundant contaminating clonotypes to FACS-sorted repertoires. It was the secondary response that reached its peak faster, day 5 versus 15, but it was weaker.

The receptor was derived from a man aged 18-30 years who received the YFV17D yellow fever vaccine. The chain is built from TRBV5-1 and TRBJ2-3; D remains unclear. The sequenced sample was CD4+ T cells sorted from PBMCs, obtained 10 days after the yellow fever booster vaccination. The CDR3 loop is CASSLAPAGTDTQYF. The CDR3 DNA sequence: TGCGCCAGCAGCTTGGCCCCCGCGGGCACAGATACGCAGTATTTT.